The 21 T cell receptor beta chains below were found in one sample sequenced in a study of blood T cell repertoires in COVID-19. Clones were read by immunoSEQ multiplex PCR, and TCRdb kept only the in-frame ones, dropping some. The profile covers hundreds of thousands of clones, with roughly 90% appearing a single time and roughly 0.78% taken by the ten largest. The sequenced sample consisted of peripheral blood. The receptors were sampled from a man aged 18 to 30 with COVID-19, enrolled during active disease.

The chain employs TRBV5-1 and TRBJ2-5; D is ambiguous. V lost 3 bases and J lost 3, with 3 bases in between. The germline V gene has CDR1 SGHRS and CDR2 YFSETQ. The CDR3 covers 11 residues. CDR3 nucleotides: TGCGCCAGCAGCTCCAAAGAGACCCAGTACTTC. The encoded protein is CASSSKETQYF.

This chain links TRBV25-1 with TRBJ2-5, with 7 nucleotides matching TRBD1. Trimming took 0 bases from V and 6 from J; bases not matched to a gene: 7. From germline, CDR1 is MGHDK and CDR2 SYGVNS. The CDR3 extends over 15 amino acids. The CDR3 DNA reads TGTGCCAGCAGTGAATACATACAGGGGCGGCAGACCCAGTACTTC. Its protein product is CASSEYIQGRQTQYF. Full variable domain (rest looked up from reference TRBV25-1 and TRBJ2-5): EADIYQTPRYLVIGTGKKITLECSQTMGHDKMYWYQQDPGMELHLIHYSYGVNSTEKGDLSSESTVSRIRTEHFPLTLESARPSHTSQYLCASSEYIQGRQTQYFGPGTRLLVL.

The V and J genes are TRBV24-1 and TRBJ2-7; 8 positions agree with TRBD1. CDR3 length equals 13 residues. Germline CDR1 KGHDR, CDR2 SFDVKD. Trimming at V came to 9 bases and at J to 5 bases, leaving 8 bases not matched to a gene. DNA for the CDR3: TGTGCCACCCAGGACAGGGCCTTTGACGAGCAGTACTTC. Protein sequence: CATQDRAFDEQYF.

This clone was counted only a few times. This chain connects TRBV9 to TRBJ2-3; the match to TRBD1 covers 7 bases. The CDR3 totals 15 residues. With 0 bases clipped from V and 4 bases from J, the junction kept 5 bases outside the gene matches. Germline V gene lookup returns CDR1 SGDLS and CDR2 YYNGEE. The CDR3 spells CASSVGQGPSDTQYF. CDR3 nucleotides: TGTGCCAGCAGCGTAGGACAGGGTCCGTCAGATACGCAGTATTTT.

Here the CDR3 reads CASSFLSFEQFF. The CDR3 DNA sequence: TGTGCCAGCAGCTTTCTGTCCTTTGAGCAGTTCTTC. This chain connects TRBV5-4 to TRBJ2-1; D is ambiguous. The CDR3 is made up of 12 amino acids. V lost 2 bases and J lost 9, with 9 bases in between. Germline CDR1 and CDR2: SGHNT and YYREEE (reference sequence). Together with reference TRBV5-4 and TRBJ2-1, the CDR3 gives the full variable domain: ETGVTQSPTHLIKTRGQQVTLRCSSQSGHNTVSWYQQALGQGPQFIFQYYREEENGRGNFPPRFSGLQFPNYSSELNVNALELDDSALYLCASSFLSFEQFFGPGTRLTVL.

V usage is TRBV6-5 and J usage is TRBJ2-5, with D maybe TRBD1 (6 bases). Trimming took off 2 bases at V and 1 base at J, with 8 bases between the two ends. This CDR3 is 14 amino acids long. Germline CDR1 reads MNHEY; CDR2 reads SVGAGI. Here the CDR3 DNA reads TGTGCCAGCAGTTACGGGGGCAGCCAAGAGACCCAGTACTTC. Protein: CASSYGGSQETQYF.

CDR3 residues: CASSYSTRRGSGAFF. The CDR3 nucleotides are TGTGCCAGCAGTTACTCGACGCGGAGAGGTTCGGGAGCTTTCTTT. The rearrangement links TRBV6-5 to TRBJ1-1, with no clear D. The CDR3 is 15 amino acids. CDR1 and CDR2 from the germline V gene are MNHEY and SVGAGI. Trimming left V 0 bases short and J 10 bases short, with 18 bases between.

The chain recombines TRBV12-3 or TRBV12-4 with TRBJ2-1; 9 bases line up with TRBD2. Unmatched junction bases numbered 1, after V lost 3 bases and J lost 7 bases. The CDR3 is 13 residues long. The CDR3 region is CASSFLAGNEQFF. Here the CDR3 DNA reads TGTGCCAGCAGTTTTCTAGCGGGAAATGAGCAGTTCTTC.

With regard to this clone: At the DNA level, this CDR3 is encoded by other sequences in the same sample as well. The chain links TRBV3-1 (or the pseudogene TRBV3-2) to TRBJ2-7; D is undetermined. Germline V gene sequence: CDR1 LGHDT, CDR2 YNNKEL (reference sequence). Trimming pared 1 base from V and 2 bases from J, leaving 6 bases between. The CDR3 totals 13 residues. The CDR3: CASSQGATYEQYF. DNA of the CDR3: TGTGCCAGCAGCCAAGGTGCGACCTACGAGCAGTACTTC.

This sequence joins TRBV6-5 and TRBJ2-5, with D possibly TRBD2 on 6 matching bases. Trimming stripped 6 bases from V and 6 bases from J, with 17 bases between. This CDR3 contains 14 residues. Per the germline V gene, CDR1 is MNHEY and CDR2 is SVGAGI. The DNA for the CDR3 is TGTGCCAGCAGCCCCCCCGGGGGTGGAAAGACCCAGTACTTC. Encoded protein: CASSPPGGGKTQYF.

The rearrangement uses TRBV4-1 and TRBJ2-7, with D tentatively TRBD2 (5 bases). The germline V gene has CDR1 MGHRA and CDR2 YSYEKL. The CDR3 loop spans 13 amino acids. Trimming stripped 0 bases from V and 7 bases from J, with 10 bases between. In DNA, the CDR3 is TGCGCCAGCAGCCAAGATGAGGGTCGGGAGCAGTACTTC. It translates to CASSQDEGREQYF.

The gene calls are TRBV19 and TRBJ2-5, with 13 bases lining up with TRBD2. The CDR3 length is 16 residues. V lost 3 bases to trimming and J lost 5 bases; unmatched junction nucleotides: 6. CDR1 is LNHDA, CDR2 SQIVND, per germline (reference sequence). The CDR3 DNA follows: TGTGCCAGTAGTATCATCCAGACTAGCGGGAGGGAGACCCAGTACTTC. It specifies CASSIIQTSGRETQYF.

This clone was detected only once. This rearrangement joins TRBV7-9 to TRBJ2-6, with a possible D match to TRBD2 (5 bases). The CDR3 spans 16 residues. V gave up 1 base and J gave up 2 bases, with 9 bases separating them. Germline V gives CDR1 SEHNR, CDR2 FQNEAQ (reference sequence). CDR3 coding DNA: TGTGCCAGCAGCTTAGGCGTCGGGGCTGGGGCCAACGTCCTGACTTTC. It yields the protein CASSLGVGAGANVLTF.

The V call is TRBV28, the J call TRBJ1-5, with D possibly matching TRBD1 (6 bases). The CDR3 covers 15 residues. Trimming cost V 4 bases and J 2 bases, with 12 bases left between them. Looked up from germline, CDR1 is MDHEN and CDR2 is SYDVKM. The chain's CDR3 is CASSYRDLGNQPQHF. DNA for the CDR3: TGTGCCAGCAGTTACAGGGATCTCGGCAATCAGCCCCAGCATTTT.

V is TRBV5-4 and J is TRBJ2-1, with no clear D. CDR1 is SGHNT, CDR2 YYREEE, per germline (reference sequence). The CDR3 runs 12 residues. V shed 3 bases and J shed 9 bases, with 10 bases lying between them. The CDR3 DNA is TGTGCCAGCAGCTCGAATGAGGTTGAGCAGTTCTTC. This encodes CASSSNEVEQFF.

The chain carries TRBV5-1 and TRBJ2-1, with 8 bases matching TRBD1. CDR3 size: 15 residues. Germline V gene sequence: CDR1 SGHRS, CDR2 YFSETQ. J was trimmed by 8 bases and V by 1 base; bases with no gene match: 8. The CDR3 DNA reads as TGCGCCAGCAGCTTGAGTTCCGGACAGGGCGATGAGCAGTTCTTC. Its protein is CASSLSSGQGDEQFF.

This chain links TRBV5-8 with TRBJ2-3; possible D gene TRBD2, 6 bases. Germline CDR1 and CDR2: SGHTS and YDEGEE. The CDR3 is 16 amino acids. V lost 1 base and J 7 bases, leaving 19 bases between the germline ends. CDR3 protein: CASSLTSRVAANTQYF. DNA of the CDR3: TGTGCCAGCAGCTTGACCTCGAGGGTAGCGGCAAATACGCAGTATTTT.

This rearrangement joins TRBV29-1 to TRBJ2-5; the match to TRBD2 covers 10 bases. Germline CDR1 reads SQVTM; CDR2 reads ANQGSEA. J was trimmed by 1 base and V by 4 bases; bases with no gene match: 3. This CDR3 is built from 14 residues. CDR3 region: CSVAIAGGQETQYF. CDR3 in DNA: TGCAGCGTTGCTATAGCGGGGGGCCAAGAGACCCAGTACTTC.

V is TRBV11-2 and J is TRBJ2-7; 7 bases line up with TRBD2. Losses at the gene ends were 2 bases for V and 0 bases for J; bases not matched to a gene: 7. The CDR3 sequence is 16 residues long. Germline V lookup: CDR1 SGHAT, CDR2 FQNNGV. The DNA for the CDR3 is TGTGCCAGCAGCTTACTTCTAGCGGTGAGCTCCTACGAGCAGTACTTC. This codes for CASSLLLAVSSYEQYF.

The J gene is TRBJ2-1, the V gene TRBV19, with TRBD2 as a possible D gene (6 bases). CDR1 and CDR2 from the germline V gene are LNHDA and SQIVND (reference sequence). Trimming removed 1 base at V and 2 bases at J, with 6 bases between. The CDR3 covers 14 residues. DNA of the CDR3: TGTGCCAGTAGTATAGGCGGGACCTACAATGAGCAGTTCTTC. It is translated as CASSIGGTYNEQFF.

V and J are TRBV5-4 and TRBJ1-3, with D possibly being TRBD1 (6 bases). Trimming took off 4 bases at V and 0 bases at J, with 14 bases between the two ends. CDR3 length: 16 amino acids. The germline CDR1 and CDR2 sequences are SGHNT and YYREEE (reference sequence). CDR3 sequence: CASSIQGRLSGNTIYF. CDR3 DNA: TGTGCCAGCAGCATACAGGGACGGCTCTCTGGAAACACCATATATTTT.